The sample holds a few counts of the clone carrying this T cell receptor beta chain. Its target is not known. The length of the CDR3 is 17 residues. CDR1 and CDR2 (germline): SGHRS, YFSETQ. J gave up 0 bases and V 5 bases, and 12 bases lay outside the gene matches. This record comes from a study of blood T cells in healthy people across ages. General observations from the study: Naive T cell percentage showed a strong correlation with TCR beta diversity.

It was with a sample-barcoded 5' primer and a J-beta primer mix that a second PCR of about 6 to 12 cycles was run. Every single cDNA molecule received a tag from a template-switch adaptor with 12 random nucleotides. Each CDR3 protein is one row after TCRdb ran MiXCR on the 5' RACE reads. Of some 320,000 distinct CDR3 sequences in the sample, around 27% were seen once. The source is a woman aged 70-85 years in good health. Material for sequencing was blood. The chain is built from TRBV5-1 and TRBJ1-1; 8 positions match TRBD1. The CDR3 protein is CASRGTGGSSMNTEAFF. CDR3 in DNA: TGCGCCAGCAGGGGTACAGGGGGTTCGTCGATGAACACTGAAGCTTTCTTT.